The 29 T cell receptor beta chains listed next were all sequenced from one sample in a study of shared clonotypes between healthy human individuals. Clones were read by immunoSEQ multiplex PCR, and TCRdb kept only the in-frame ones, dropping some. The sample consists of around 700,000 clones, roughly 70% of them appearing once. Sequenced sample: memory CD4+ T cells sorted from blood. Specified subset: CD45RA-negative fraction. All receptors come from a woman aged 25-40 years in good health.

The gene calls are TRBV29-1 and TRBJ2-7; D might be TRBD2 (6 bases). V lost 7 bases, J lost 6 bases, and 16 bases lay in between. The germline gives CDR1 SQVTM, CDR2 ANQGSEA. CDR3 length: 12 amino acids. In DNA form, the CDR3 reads TGCAGCGGGGGGGTAGCGGCCTCCGAGCAGTACTTC. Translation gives CSGGVAASEQYF.

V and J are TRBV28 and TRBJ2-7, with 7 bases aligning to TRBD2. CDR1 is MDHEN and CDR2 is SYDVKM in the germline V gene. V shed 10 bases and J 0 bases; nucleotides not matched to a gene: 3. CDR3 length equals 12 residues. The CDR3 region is CATRTSSYEQYF. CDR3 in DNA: TGTGCCACCAGGACTAGCTCCTACGAGCAGTACTTC.

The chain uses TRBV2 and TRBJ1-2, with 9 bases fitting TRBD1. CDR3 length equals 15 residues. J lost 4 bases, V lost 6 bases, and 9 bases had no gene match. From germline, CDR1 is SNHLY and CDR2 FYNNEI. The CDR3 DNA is TGTGCCAGCAGAGAACCGGGACAGGGAGGCTATGGCTACACCTTC. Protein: CASREPGQGGYGYTF.

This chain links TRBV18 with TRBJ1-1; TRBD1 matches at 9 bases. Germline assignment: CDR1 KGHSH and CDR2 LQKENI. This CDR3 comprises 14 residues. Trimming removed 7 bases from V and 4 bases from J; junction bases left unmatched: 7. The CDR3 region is CASWDGTGPTEAFF. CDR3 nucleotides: TGTGCCAGCTGGGACGGGACAGGGCCCACTGAAGCTTTCTTT.

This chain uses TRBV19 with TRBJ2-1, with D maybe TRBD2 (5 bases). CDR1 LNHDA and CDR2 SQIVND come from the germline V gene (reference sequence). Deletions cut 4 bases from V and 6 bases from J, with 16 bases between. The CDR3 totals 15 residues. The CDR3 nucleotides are TGTGCCAGTAGTACTGGGCGGGCCCTAGGCAATGAGCAGTTCTTC. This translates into CASSTGRALGNEQFF.

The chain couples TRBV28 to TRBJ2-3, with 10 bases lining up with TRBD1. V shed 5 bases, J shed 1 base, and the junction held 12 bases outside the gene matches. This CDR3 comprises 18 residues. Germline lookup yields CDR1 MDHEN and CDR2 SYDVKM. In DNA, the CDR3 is TGTGCCAGCAGTCCGCAAGGAGGGGGGACAGGGGGCACAGATACGCAGTATTTT. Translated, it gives CASSPQGGGTGGTDTQYF. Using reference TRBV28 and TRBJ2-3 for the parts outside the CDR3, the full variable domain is DVKVTQSSRYLVKRTGEKVFLECVQDMDHENMFWYRQDPGLGLRLIYFSYDVKMKEKGDIPEGYSVSREKKERFSLILESASTNQTSMYLCASSPQGGGTGGTDTQYFGPGTRLTVL.

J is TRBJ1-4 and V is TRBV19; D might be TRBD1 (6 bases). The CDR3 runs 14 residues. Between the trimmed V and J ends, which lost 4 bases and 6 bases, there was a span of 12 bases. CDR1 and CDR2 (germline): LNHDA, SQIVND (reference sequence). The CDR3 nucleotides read TGTGCCAGTAGTAGACAGGCCGAGGATGAAAAACTGTTTTTT. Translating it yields CASSRQAEDEKLFF.

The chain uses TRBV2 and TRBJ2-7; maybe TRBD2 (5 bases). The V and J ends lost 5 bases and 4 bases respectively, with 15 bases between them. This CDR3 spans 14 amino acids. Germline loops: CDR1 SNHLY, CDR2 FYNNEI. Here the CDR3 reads CASSSDYQTYEQYF. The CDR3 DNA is TGTGCCAGCAGTTCCGACTATCAGACTTACGAGCAGTACTTC.

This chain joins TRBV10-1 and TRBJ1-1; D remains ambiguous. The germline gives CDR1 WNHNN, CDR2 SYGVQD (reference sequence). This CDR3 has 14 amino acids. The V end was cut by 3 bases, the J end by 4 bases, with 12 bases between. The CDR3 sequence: CASSDPTSGTEAFF. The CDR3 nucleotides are TGCGCCAGCAGTGACCCCACAAGCGGCACTGAAGCTTTCTTT.

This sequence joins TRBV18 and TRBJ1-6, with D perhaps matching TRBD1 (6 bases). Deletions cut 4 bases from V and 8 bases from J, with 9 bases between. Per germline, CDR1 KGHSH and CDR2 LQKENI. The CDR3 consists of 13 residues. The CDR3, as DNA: TGTGCCAGCTCACGGACAGTACATTCACCCCTCCACTTT. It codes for CASSRTVHSPLHF.

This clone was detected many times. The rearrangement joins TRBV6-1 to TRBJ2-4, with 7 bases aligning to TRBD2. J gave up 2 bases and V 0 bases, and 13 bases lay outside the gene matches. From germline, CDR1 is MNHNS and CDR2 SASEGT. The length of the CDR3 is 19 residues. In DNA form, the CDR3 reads TGTGCCAGCAGTGAAGCGACAATGGGAGCTAGCGGCACCAAAAACATTCAGTACTTC. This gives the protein CASSEATMGASGTKNIQYF.

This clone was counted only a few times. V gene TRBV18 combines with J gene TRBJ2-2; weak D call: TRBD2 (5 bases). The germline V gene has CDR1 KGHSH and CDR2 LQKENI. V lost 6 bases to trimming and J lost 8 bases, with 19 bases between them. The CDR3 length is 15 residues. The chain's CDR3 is CASSLPGSSMGELFF. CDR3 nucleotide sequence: TGTGCCAGCTCCCTACCGGGATCCTCGATGGGGGAGCTGTTTTTT.

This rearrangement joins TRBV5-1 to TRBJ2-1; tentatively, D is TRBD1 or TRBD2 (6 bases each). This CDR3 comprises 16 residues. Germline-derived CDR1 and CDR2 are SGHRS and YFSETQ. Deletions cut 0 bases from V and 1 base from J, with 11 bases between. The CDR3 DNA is TGCGCCAGCAGCTTGGGCGGGACATCATCCTACAATGAGCAGTTCTTC. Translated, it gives CASSLGGTSSYNEQFF.

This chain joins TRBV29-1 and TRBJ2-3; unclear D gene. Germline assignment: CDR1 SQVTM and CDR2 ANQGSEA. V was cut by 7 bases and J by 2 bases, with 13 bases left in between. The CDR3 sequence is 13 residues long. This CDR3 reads CSAPDGITDTQYF. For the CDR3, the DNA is TGCAGCGCCCCGGACGGTATCACAGATACGCAGTATTTT.

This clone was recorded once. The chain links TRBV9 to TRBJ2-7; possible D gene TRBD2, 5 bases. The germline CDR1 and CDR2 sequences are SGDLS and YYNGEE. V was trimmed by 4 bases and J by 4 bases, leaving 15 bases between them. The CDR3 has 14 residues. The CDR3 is CASSPALEGYEQYF. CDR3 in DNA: TGTGCCAGCAGCCCCGCGTTAGAGGGATACGAGCAGTACTTC. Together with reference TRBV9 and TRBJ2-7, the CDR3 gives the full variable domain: DSGVTQTPKHLITATGQRVTLRCSPRSGDLSVYWYQQSLDQGLQFLIQYYNGEERAKGNILERFSAQQFPDLHSELNLSSLELGDSALYFCASSPALEGYEQYFGPGTRLTVT.

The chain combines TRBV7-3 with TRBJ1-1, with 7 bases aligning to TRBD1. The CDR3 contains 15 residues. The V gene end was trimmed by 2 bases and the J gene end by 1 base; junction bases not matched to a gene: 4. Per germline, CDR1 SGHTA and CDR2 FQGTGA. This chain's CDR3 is CASSLQGQANTEAFF. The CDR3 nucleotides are TGTGCCAGCAGCTTACAAGGACAGGCGAACACTGAAGCTTTCTTT.

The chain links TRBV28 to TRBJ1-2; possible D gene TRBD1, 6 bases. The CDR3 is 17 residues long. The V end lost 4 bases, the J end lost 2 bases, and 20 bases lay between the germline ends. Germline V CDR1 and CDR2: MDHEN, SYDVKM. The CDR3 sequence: CASSSTSGTPRNYGYTF. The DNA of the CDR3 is TGTGCCAGCAGTTCCACCTCCGGGACACCCCGAAACTATGGCTACACCTTC.

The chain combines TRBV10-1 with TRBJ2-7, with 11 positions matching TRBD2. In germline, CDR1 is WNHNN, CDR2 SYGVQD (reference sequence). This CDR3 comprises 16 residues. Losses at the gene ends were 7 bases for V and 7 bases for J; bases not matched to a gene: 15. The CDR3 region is CASTPLGLAGGREQYF. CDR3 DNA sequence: TGCGCCAGCACCCCCCTCGGGCTAGCGGGAGGAAGGGAGCAGTACTTC.

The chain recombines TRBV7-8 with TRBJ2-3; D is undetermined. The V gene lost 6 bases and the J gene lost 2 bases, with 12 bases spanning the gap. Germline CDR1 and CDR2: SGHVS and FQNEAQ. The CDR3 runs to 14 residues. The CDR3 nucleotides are TGTGCCAGCAGTTTCTCCCCTTACACAGATACGCAGTATTTT. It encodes CASSFSPYTDTQYF.

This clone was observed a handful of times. The CDR3 spells CSADSGTVAFF. CDR3 DNA sequence: TGCAGTGCGGACTCCGGGACAGTAGCTTTCTTT. V gene TRBV20-1 combines with J gene TRBJ1-1; 7 nucleotides agree with TRBD1. The CDR3 spans 11 residues. J gave up 10 bases and V 6 bases, and 8 bases lay outside the gene matches. The germline gives CDR1 DFQATT, CDR2 SNEGSKA (reference sequence).

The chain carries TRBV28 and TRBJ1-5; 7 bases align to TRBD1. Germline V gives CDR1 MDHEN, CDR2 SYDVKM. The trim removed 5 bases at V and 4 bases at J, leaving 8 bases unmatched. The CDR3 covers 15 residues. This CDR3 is CASSPGTVMNQPQHF. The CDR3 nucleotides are TGTGCCAGCAGTCCAGGGACAGTTATGAATCAGCCCCAGCATTTT.

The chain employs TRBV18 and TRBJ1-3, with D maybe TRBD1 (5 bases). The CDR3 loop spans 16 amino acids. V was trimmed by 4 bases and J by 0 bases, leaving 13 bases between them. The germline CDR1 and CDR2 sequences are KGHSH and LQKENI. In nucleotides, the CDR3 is TGTGCCAGCTCACGGATACAGGATGACTCTGGAAACACCATATATTTT. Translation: CASSRIQDDSGNTIYF. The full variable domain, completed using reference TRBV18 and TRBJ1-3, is NAGVMQNPRHLVRRRGQEARLRCSPMKGHSHVYWYRQLPEEGLKFMVYLQKENIIDESGMPKERFSAEFPKEGPSILRIQQVVRGDSAAYFCASSRIQDDSGNTIYFGEGSWLTVV.

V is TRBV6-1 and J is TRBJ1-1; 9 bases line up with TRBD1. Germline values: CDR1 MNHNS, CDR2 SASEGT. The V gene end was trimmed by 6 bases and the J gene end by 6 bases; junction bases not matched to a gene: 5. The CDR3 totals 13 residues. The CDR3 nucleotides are TGTGCCAGCAGCTGGGACAGGGCCCCTGAAGCTTTCTTT. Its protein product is CASSWDRAPEAFF.

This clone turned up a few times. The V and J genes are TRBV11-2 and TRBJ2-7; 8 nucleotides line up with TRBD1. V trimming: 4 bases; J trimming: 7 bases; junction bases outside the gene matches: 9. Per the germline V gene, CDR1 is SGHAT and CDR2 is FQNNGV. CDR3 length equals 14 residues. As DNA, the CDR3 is TGTGCCAGCAGCTCGAACAGGGGGACGAGGGAGCAGTACTTC. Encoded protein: CASSSNRGTREQYF.

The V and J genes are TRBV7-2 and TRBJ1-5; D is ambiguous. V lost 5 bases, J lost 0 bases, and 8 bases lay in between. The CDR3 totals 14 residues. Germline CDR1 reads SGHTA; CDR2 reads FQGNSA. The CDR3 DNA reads TGTGCCAGCAGCCCCAACTATAGCAATCAGCCCCAGCATTTT. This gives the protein CASSPNYSNQPQHF.

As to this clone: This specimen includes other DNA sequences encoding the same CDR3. CDR3 protein: CATSRDGGRGEQFF. As DNA, the CDR3 is TGTGCCACCAGCAGAGATGGAGGGCGAGGAGAGCAGTTCTTC. The chain is built from TRBV15 and TRBJ2-1; possibly TRBD2 for D (6 bases). V lost 0 bases and J lost 10, with 13 bases in between. Germline-derived CDR1 and CDR2 are LNHNV and YYDKDF (reference sequence). CDR3 length: 14 amino acids.

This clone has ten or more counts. The CDR3 loop reads CASSLGVFGGDQPQHF. In DNA, the CDR3 is TGTGCCAGCAGCTTGGGGGTGTTCGGCGGAGATCAGCCCCAGCATTTT. The chain recombines TRBV5-6 with TRBJ1-5; D unresolved. Trimming removed 0 bases at V and 5 bases at J, with 15 bases between. Germline V CDR1 and CDR2: SGHDT, YYEEEE. The CDR3 runs 16 residues.

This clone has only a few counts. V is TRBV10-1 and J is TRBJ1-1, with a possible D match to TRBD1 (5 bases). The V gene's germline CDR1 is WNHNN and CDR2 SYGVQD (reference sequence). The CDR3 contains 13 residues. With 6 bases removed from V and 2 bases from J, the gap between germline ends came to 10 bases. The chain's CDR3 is CASSQGSNTEAFF. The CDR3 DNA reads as TGCGCCAGCAGCCAGGGAAGCAACACTGAAGCTTTCTTT.

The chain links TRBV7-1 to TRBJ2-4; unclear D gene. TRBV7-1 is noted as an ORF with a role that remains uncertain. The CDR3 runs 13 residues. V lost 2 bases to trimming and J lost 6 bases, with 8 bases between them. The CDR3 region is CASSSTAGNIQYF. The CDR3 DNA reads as TGTGCCAGCAGCTCAACTGCTGGAAACATTCAGTACTTC.